Listed below are T cell receptor beta chains from one sample, sequenced in a study of blood T cell repertoires in COVID-19. Only in-frame clones appear in the TCRdb table, and some are missing; sequencing was by immunoSEQ multiplex PCR. The profile shows 500,000 to 600,000 clones, about 88% of them singletons. Sample: peripheral blood. Source of these receptors: a woman between 50 and 59 years old with COVID-19, enrolled during active disease. Both conserved end residues are part of each CDR3. A D gene is named only where the DNA matches it firmly. Expanded clones get a size class; other rows say once, few or many, or leave the size out.

>-|TRBJ1-4|TRBV3-1/TRBV3-2|few
CASSFPGRANEKLFF
TGTGCCAGCAGCTTTCCCGGGAGGGCTAATGAAAAACTGTTTTTT
>-|TRBJ1-1|TRBV19|-
CASSIDPPPGSRAFF
TGTGCCAGTAGTATAGATCCCCCCCCAGGGTCAAGAGCTTTCTTT
>-|TRBJ2-2|TRBV3-1/TRBV3-2|-
CASSQRYRGNTGELFF
TGTGCCAGCAGCCAGCGCTATCGGGGGAACACCGGGGAGCTGTTTTTT
>TRBD1|TRBJ1-1|TRBV7-6|-
CASSRLTGLNTEAFF
TGTGCCAGCAGCCGGCTGACAGGGTTGAACACTGAAGCTTTCTTT
>TRBD1|TRBJ1-1|TRBV6-2/TRBV6-3|-
CASSYGRGASEAFF
TGTGCCAGCAGTTATGGCAGGGGGGCCTCTGAAGCTTTCTTT
>TRBD1|TRBJ2-2|TRBV28|-
CASSLWRQGTGELFF
TGTGCCAGCAGTTTATGGCGACAGGGGACCGGGGAGCTGTTTTTT
>-|TRBJ2-1|TRBV5-1|-
CASSLAQGSYNEQFF
TGCGCCAGCAGCTTGGCCCAGGGATCCTACAATGAGCAGTTCTTC
>TRBD1|TRBJ1-4|TRBV3-1/TRBV3-2|-
CASSLQGAGEKLFF
TGTGCCAGCAGCCTCCAGGGGGCGGGTGAAAAACTGTTTTTT
>TRBD1|TRBJ1-2|TRBV5-4|-
CASSLAPGGGIGYTF
TGTGCCAGCAGCTTGGCCCCAGGGGGCGGGATTGGCTACACCTTC
>TRBD1|TRBJ1-2|TRBV19|-
CASSTSGTGGASYTF
TGTGCCAGTAGTACGTCCGGGACAGGGGGCGCGAGCTACACCTTC
>-|TRBJ2-2|TRBV10-3|-
CAISERGGNTGELFF
TGTGCCATCAGTGAGAGGGGAGGAAACACCGGGGAGCTGTTTTTT
>TRBD1|TRBJ1-5|TRBV19|-
CASSDRVDNQPQHF
TGTGCCAGTAGTGACAGGGTGGACAATCAGCCCCAGCATTTT
>TRBD1|TRBJ2-7|TRBV11-2|-
CASSLGQGFYEQYF
TGTGCCAGCAGCTTGGGACAGGGTTTCTACGAGCAGTACTTC
>TRBD1|TRBJ2-5|TRBV11-1|-
CASSGPRQGAQETQYF
TGTGCCAGCAGCGGACCCAGACAGGGGGCGCAGGAGACCCAGTACTTC
>-|TRBJ1-3|TRBV7-9|-
CASSLVRGDTIYF
TGTGCCAGCAGCTTAGTCAGGGGAGACACCATATATTTT
>TRBD1|TRBJ1-2|TRBV12-5|-
CASGPPGQGEGGYTF
TGTGCTAGTGGCCCCCCGGGACAGGGAGAAGGTGGCTACACCTTC
>-|TRBJ1-1|TRBV3-1/TRBV3-2|few
CASSQVSGNTEAFF
TGTGCCAGCAGCCAAGTCAGTGGGAACACTGAAGCTTTCTTT
>TRBD2|TRBJ2-5|TRBV7-8|-
CASSSKRGGPPKETQYF
TGTGCCAGCAGCTCTAAGCGGGGGGGCCCCCCCAAGGAGACCCAGTACTTC
>-|TRBJ2-5|TRBV6-5|-
CATSPPGRETQYF
TGTGCCACCTCCCCCCCAGGGCGGGAGACCCAGTACTTC
>TRBD1|TRBJ1-6|TRBV19|-
CASNIQGAWNSPLHF
TGTGCCAGTAATATACAGGGGGCCTGGAATTCACCCCTCCACTTT
>-|TRBJ1-2|TRBV28|-
CASSSEFPLGPGDYGYTF
TGTGCCAGCAGTTCGGAATTCCCCCTCGGTCCGGGAGATTATGGCTACACCTTC
>-|TRBJ1-1|TRBV7-3|-
CASSLGQNTEAFF
TGTGCCAGCAGCTTGGGACAGAACACTGAAGCTTTCTTT
>-|TRBJ1-2|TRBV4-2|-
CASSQLEPEEYGYTF
TGTGCCAGCAGCCAACTCGAGCCAGAGGAATATGGCTACACCTTC
>-|TRBJ2-7|TRBV14|-
CASSQNKGVGEQYF
TGTGCCAGCAGCCAGAATAAAGGGGTCGGCGAGCAGTACTTC
>-|TRBJ1-4|TRBV7-8|-
CASSLGPNEKLFF
TGTGCCAGCAGCCTGGGGCCTAATGAAAAACTGTTTTTT
>TRBD2|TRBJ2-3|TRBV4-1|-
CASSQVAGGGAVDTQYF
TGCGCCAGCAGCCAAGTGGCGGGCGGGGGGGCTGTAGATACGCAGTATTTT
>TRBD1|TRBJ2-7|TRBV30|-
CAWSVGSGGEEEQYF
TGTGCCTGGAGTGTAGGGTCAGGGGGCGAGGAAGAGCAGTACTTC
>-|TRBJ1-1|TRBV7-8|-
CASSVDVGYQAPGAFF
TGTGCCAGCAGCGTCGACGTGGGCTACCAGGCGCCTGGGGCTTTCTTT
>TRBD1|TRBJ1-3|TRBV19|-
CASQAGTEPSGNTIYF
TGTGCCAGTCAGGCCGGGACAGAACCCTCTGGAAACACCATATATTTT
>-|TRBJ1-6|TRBV6-6|-
CASSPGIGHVRGSPLHF
TGTGCCAGCAGTCCTGGGATAGGCCACGTTCGGGGATCACCCCTCCACTTT
>-|TRBJ1-6|TRBV6-5|-
CASSPDRFYNSPLHF
TGTGCCAGCAGTCCCGACAGGTTTTATAATTCACCCCTCCACTTT
>-|TRBJ2-5|TRBV6-1|-
CASSEGTGSLQTQYF
TGTGCCAGCAGTGAAGGAACAGGGAGCCTCCAGACCCAGTACTTC
>-|TRBJ1-5|TRBV28|-
CASSFSREDQPQHF
TGTGCCAGCAGTTTCTCCAGGGAGGATCAGCCCCAGCATTTT
>TRBD1|TRBJ1-3|TRBV9|-
CASSTGGTGSGNTIYF
TGTGCCAGCAGCACTGGGGGGACAGGGTCTGGAAACACCATATATTTT
>-|TRBJ1-2|TRBV5-4|-
CASSLDGYGYTF
TGTGCCAGCAGCTTGGACGGGTATGGCTACACCTTC
>TRBD1|TRBJ1-1|TRBV7-9|-
CATPEGANTEAFF
TGTGCCACCCCCGAGGGGGCGAACACTGAAGCTTTCTTT
>-|TRBJ1-1|TRBV5-1|-
CASRVGGARLNTEAFF
TGCGCCAGCAGGGTAGGAGGGGCTCGTTTGAACACTGAAGCTTTCTTT
>TRBD1|TRBJ2-7|TRBV3-1/TRBV3-2|-
CASSLGTAISYEQYF
TGTGCCAGCAGCCTAGGGACAGCGATCTCCTACGAGCAGTACTTC
>-|TRBJ2-1|TRBV6-5|once
CASSYDWPFGEQFF
TGTGCCAGCAGTTACGACTGGCCCTTTGGTGAGCAGTTCTTC
>TRBD2|TRBJ2-7|TRBV5-4|-
CASSLAGDNYEQYF
TGTGCCAGCAGCTTAGCGGGGGACAACTACGAGCAGTACTTC
>TRBD1|TRBJ2-7|TRBV5-6|-
CASSSGTGVAEQYF
TGTGCCAGCAGCTCCGGGACAGGGGTTGCCGAGCAGTACTTC
>TRBD2|TRBJ2-5|TRBV5-5|-
CASSSAGAQETQYF
TGTGCCAGCAGCTCCGCGGGAGCACAAGAGACCCAGTACTTC
>TRBD1|TRBJ1-2|TRBV30|-
CAWSAGGADGYTF
TGTGCCTGGAGTGCAGGGGGCGCGGATGGCTACACCTTC
>TRBD1|TRBJ1-4|TRBV15|-
CATSRDLGGNEKLFF
TGTGCCACCAGCAGAGATCTAGGGGGCAATGAAAAACTGTTTTTT
>TRBD2|TRBJ2-3|TRBV11-3|-
CASSRGTSGRTDTQYF
TGTGCCAGCAGCCGAGGAACTAGCGGGCGCACAGATACGCAGTATTTT
>-|TRBJ1-3|TRBV21-1|once
CASSRTGSRNTIYF
TGTGCCAGCAGTCGCACAGGTTCCCGAAACACCATATATTTT
>-|TRBJ1-3|TRBV2|-
CASTLNAGVRNTIYF
TGTGCCAGCACCTTAAATGCCGGGGTTAGAAACACCATATATTTT
>-|TRBJ1-1|TRBV7-9|-
CASSHTGLAEAFF
TGTGCCAGCAGCCATACAGGGCTGGCTGAAGCTTTCTTT
>TRBD1|TRBJ1-4|TRBV28|-
CASSLMGQGNEKLFF
TGTGCCAGCAGTTTAATGGGACAGGGGAACGAAAAACTGTTTTTT
>-|TRBJ1-1|TRBV2|-
CASARILNTEAFF
TGTGCCAGCGCCAGGATATTGAACACTGAAGCTTTCTTT
>-|TRBJ1-1|TRBV6-5|-
CASSWTAGGAEAFF
TGTGCCAGCAGTTGGACTGCCGGTGGGGCTGAAGCTTTCTTT
>TRBD1|TRBJ1-2|TRBV28|-
CASSSPQTGGGYTF
TGTGCCAGCAGTTCGCCCCAGACAGGGGGAGGATACACCTTC
>-|TRBJ2-4|TRBV5-1|-
CASSSGQGGIQYF
TGCGCCAGCAGCTCGGGGCAGGGGGGCATTCAGTACTTC
>-|TRBJ1-2|TRBV3-1/TRBV3-2|-
CASSQGQARSYTF
TGTGCCAGCAGCCAAGGACAGGCCAGGAGCTACACCTTC
>-|TRBJ2-7|TRBV6-1|-
CASSVSGANQAYEQYF
TGTGCCAGCAGTGTGTCTGGGGCAAATCAAGCCTACGAGCAGTACTTC